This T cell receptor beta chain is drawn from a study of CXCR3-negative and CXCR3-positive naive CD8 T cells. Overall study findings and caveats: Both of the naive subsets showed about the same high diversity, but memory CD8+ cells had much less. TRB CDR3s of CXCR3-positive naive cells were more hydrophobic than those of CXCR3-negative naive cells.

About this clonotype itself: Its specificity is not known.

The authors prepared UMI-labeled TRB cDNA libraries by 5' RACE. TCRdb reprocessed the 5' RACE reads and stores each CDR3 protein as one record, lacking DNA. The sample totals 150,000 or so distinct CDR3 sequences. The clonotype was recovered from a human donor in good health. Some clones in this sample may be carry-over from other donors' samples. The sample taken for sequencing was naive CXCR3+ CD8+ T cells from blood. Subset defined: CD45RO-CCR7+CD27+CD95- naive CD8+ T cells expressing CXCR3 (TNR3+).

CDR3 protein: CASSSQGTGSEKLFF. The V and J genes are TRBV6-5 and TRBJ1-4; no DNA is available, so the TRBD1 call from TCRdb remains unchecked. Germline V gives CDR1 MNHEY, CDR2 SVGAGI. The CDR3 is made up of 15 amino acids.